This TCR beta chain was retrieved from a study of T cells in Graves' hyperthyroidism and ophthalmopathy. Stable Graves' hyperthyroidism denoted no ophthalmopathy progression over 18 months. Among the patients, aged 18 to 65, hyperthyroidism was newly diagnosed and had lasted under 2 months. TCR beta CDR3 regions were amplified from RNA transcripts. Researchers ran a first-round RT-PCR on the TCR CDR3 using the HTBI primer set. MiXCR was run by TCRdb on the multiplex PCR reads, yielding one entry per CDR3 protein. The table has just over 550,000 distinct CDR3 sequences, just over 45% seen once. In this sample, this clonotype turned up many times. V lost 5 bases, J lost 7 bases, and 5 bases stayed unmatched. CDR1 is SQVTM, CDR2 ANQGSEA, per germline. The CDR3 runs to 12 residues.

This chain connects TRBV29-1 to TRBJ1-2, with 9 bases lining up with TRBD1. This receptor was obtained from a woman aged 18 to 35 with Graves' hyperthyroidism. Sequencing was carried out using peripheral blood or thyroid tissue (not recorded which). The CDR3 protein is CSVHGTGSGYTF. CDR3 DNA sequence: TGCAGCGTTCATGGGACAGGGTCTGGCTACACCTTC.